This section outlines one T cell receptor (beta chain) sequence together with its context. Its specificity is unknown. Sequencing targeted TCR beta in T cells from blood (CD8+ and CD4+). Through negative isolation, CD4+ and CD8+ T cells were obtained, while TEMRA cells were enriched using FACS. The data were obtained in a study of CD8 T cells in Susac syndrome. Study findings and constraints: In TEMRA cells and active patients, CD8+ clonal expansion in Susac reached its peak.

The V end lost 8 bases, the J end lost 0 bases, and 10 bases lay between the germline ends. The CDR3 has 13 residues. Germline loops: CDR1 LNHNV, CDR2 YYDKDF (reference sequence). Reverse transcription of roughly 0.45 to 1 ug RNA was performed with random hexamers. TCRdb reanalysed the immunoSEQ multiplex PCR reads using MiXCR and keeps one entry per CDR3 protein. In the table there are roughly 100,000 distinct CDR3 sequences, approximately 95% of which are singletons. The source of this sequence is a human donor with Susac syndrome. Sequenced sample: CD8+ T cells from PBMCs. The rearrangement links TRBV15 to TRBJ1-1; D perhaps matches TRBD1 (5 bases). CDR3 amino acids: CATGGTVNTEAFF. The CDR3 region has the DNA TGTGCCACCGGCGGGACCGTGAACACTGAAGCTTTCTTT.